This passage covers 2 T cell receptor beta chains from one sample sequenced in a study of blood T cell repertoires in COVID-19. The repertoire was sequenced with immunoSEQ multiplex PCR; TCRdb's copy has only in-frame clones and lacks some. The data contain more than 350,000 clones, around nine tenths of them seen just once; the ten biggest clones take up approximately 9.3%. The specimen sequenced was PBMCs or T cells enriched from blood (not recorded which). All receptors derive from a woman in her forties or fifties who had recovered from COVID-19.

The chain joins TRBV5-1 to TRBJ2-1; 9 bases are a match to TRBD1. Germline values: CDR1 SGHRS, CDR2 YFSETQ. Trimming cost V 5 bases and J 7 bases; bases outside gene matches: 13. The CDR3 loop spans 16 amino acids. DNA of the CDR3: TGCGCCAGCAGTTCCGTAACCGGGACAGGGACGAATGAGCAGTTCTTC. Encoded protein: CASSSVTGTGTNEQFF.

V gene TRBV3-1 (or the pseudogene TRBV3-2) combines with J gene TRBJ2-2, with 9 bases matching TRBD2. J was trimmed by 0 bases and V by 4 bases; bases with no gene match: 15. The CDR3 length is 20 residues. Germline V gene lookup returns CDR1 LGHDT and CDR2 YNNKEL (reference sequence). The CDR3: CASSPQAGGYVIANTGELFF. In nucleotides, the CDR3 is TGTGCCAGCAGCCCACAAGCGGGGGGCTATGTAATCGCGAACACCGGGGAGCTGTTTTTT.